The clone carrying this TCR beta chain was seen ten or more times. Its matching antigen is unknown. With V trimmed by 3 bases and J by 2 bases, 0 bases remained unmatched. From germline, CDR1 is LNHDA and CDR2 SQIVND (reference sequence). The CDR3 runs to 14 residues. This entry is derived from a study of regulatory T cells in long-lasting Graves disease. HTBI primers from iRepertoire and Arm-PCR of CDR3 regions yielded the TCR beta libraries. TCRdb itself ran the multiplex PCR reads through MiXCR, one entry per CDR3 protein. The table has approximately 400,000 distinct CDR3 sequences, about 15% seen once. Study-level findings and limits: Only a small sample size was used, which may have cut accuracy.

This sample's time point: newly diagnosed GD, antithyroid drugs for less than 3 months. PBMC-extracted RNA yielded the TCR library. This sample was shared with a second study, whose subject was T cells in Graves' hyperthyroidism and ophthalmopathy. That source notes: The model foresaw ophthalmopathy a median about 6.1 months prior to onset.

The source was peripheral blood mononuclear cells (PBMCs), collected at new diagnosis, from a patient treated with antithyroid drugs. This sequence joins TRBV19 and TRBJ2-1, with TRBD1 matching over 8 bases. The receptor was derived from a middle-aged woman with Graves disease. CDR3 DNA: TGTGCCAGTAGTATGGGACAGGCCTACAATGAGCAGTTCTTC. Its protein is CASSMGQAYNEQFF.